This passage covers 32 T cell receptor beta chains from one sample sequenced in a study of cytotoxic CD8 clonotypes in ibrutinib-treated CLL. The data were produced by immunoSEQ multiplex PCR, yet TCRdb's version contains in-frame clones alone and is incomplete. Of roughly 23,000 clones listed, approximately 81% were seen once; the top ten hold more than 7.5%. Material: PBMCs, obtained before ibrutinib treatment. Receptor source: a human donor with chronic lymphocytic leukemia.

By sample fraction, this clone is medium-sized. This chain connects TRBV9 to TRBJ2-1, with TRBD2 matching over 8 bases. This CDR3 has 16 amino acids. The germline gives CDR1 SGDLS, CDR2 YYNGEE. The V and J ends lost 0 bases and 9 bases, in that order; junction bases with no gene match: 11. As DNA, the CDR3 is TGTGCCAGCAGCGTAGCCAGCGGGAGCGATGGTGGTGAGCAGTTCTTC. Protein sequence: CASSVASGSDGGEQFF. The whole variable domain, filled in from reference TRBV9 and TRBJ2-1, reads DSGVTQTPKHLITATGQRVTLRCSPRSGDLSVYWYQQSLDQGLQFLIQYYNGEERAKGNILERFSAQQFPDLHSELNLSSLELGDSALYFCASSVASGSDGGEQFFGPGTRLTVL.

The V and J genes are TRBV4-1 and TRBJ2-7, with D perhaps TRBD1 (5 bases). The CDR3 loop spans 13 amino acids. Germline lookup yields CDR1 MGHRA and CDR2 YSYEKL. V lost 3 bases and J 3 bases, leaving 9 bases between the germline ends. Here the CDR3 DNA reads TGCGCCAGCAGCCACCAGACAGACTACGAGCAGTACTTC. Translated, it gives CASSHQTDYEQYF.

This clone was found a few times. The rearrangement links TRBV28 to TRBJ2-7, with TRBD1 matching 8 bases. From germline, CDR1 is MDHEN and CDR2 SYDVKM. V dropped 5 bases and J dropped 4; count of bases not matched to a gene: 7. The CDR3 has 14 amino acids. In DNA form, the CDR3 reads TGTGCCAGCAGTGGACAGGGTTTAGGTTACGAGCAGTACTTC. Translating it yields CASSGQGLGYEQYF.

The chain carries TRBV10-3 and TRBJ1-1; no clear D. Per germline, CDR1 ENHRY and CDR2 SYGVKD. The CDR3 has 16 residues. V lost 3 bases and J lost 4, with 18 bases in between. The CDR3 is CAISDRERAEGTEAFF. The DNA of the CDR3 is TGTGCCATCAGTGACCGGGAGAGGGCTGAGGGCACTGAAGCTTTCTTT.

The J gene is TRBJ1-1, the V gene TRBV18, with unresolved D. Germline assignment: CDR1 KGHSH and CDR2 LQKENI. The V end lost 1 base, the J end lost 3 bases, and 6 bases lay between the germline ends. The CDR3 length is 13 residues. The CDR3 reads CASSPRGHTEAFF. CDR3 in DNA: TGTGCCAGCTCACCACGGGGTCACACTGAAGCTTTCTTT.

In its sample, this clone was seen a few times. V usage is TRBV6-5 and J usage is TRBJ1-4; D is ambiguous. V lost 6 bases, J lost 2 bases, and 10 bases lay in between. Germline CDR1 is MNHEY and CDR2 is SVGAGI. The CDR3 runs 14 residues. CDR3 DNA sequence: TGTGCCAGCAGAAGGGTCCCCACTAATGAAAAACTGTTTTTT. The encoded protein is CASRRVPTNEKLFF.

The chain combines TRBV19 with TRBJ1-3; the D is unclear. Germline values: CDR1 LNHDA, CDR2 SQIVND (reference sequence). V gave up 5 bases and J gave up 7 bases, with 18 bases separating them. The CDR3 extends over 15 amino acids. CDR3 loop: CASSLLATMGNTIYF. DNA for the CDR3: TGTGCCAGTAGTCTCCTCGCGACAATGGGTAACACCATATATTTT.

The chain joins TRBV28 to TRBJ2-2; D uncertain. V gave up 8 bases and J gave up 1 base, with 14 bases separating them. There are 15 residues in the CDR3. Germline values: CDR1 MDHEN, CDR2 SYDVKM. The CDR3 coding sequence is TGTGCCAGCGGTACAAGTTCACTGAACACCGGGGAGCTGTTTTTT. It encodes CASGTSSLNTGELFF.

As to this clone: This sample also contains other DNA sequences that code for the same CDR3. The CDR3 nucleotides are TGTGCCAGCAGTATTGACAGCTCCTACGAGCAGTACTTC. Translated, it gives CASSIDSSYEQYF. V usage is TRBV28 and J usage is TRBJ2-7, with D perhaps matching TRBD1 (5 bases). Germline assignment: CDR1 MDHEN and CDR2 SYDVKM. Trimming took off 5 bases at V and 0 bases at J, with 8 bases between the two ends. The CDR3 is 13 residues long.

The V and J genes are TRBV4-1 and TRBJ2-1; the D is unclear. V lost 1 base and J 0 bases, leaving 13 bases between the germline ends. The germline V gene has CDR1 MGHRA and CDR2 YSYEKL. The CDR3 consists of 17 residues. The CDR3 here is CASSQVAWSPSYNEQFF. DNA of the CDR3: TGCGCCAGCAGCCAAGTTGCCTGGAGTCCCTCCTACAATGAGCAGTTCTTC.

The V call is TRBV2, the J call TRBJ2-2; tentatively, D is TRBD2 (5 bases). V shed 4 bases and J shed 1 base, with 10 bases lying between them. The CDR3 extends over 15 amino acids. Germline CDR1 and CDR2: SNHLY and FYNNEI. CDR3 region: CASSADGVNTGELFF. For the CDR3, the DNA is TGTGCCAGCAGTGCGGACGGGGTGAACACCGGGGAGCTGTTTTTT.

CDR3 coding DNA: TGTGCCAGCACGGGGGCAGCCTACGAGCAGTACTTC. Encoded protein: CASTGAAYEQYF. The chain joins TRBV2 to TRBJ2-7; D may match TRBD1 or TRBD2 (6 bases each). The CDR3 spans 12 residues. Trimming took 7 bases from V and 2 from J, leaving 9 bases between them. CDR1 and CDR2 from the germline V gene are SNHLY and FYNNEI. Based on the CDR3 plus reference TRBV2 and TRBJ2-7, the full variable domain is EPEVTQTPSHQVTQMGQEVILRCVPISNHLYFYWYRQILGQKVEFLVSFYNNEISEKSEIFDDQFSVERPDGSNFTLKIRSTKLEDSAMYFCASTGAAYEQYFGPGTRLTVT.

The chain joins TRBV6-5 to TRBJ1-2, with D tentatively TRBD1 (5 bases). This CDR3 contains 13 residues. Germline CDR1 and CDR2: MNHEY and SVGAGI. The ends were cut back, 5 bases at V and 3 bases at J, with 10 bases in the middle. DNA for the CDR3: TGTGCCAGCAGTCCCGACAGTGACTATGGCTACACCTTC. As protein: CASSPDSDYGYTF.

The V and J genes are TRBV5-4 and TRBJ2-1; 10 bases map to TRBD2. CDR1 SGHNT and CDR2 YYREEE come from the germline V gene (reference sequence). This CDR3 region has 16 residues. The ends lost 0 bases at V and 6 bases at J; junction bases unmatched: 6. CDR3 in amino acids: CASSLDSGRAGNEQFF. The CDR3 DNA is TGTGCCAGCAGCTTGGACAGCGGGAGGGCGGGCAATGAGCAGTTCTTC.

The chain couples TRBV18 to TRBJ2-1; no clear D gene. The CDR3 extends over 12 amino acids. Trimming removed 5 bases from V and 5 bases from J, with 7 bases in between. The germline V gene encodes CDR1 KGHSH and CDR2 LQKENI. The CDR3 sequence is CASSTKNNEQFF. CDR3 nucleotide sequence: TGTGCCAGCTCAACCAAAAACAATGAGCAGTTCTTC.

V and J are TRBV5-1 and TRBJ2-1; 11 nucleotides agree with TRBD2. Germline V lookup: CDR1 SGHRS, CDR2 YFSETQ. The trim removed 2 bases at V and 0 bases at J, leaving 10 bases unmatched. The CDR3 length is 19 residues. The chain's CDR3 is CASSFGTSGFPSSYNEQFF. CDR3 DNA sequence: TGCGCCAGCAGCTTCGGGACTAGCGGTTTCCCTAGCTCCTACAATGAGCAGTTCTTC.

The chain combines TRBV15 with TRBJ1-4, with 10 bases that match TRBD1. The V and J ends lost 5 bases and 8 bases, in that order; junction bases with no gene match: 17. The CDR3 consists of 18 residues. CDR1 is LNHNV and CDR2 is YYDKDF in the germline V gene (reference sequence). Written as DNA, the CDR3 is TGTGCCACCAGCGGACGGGACAGGGGAAACTTAATAATAGAAAAACTGTTTTTT. Translated: CATSGRDRGNLIIEKLFF.

This clone was picked up a small number of times. The sample carries other DNA sequences with the same CDR3. The gene calls are TRBV19 and TRBJ1-2; D not resolved. This CDR3 has 12 residues. Per germline, CDR1 LNHDA and CDR2 SQIVND (reference sequence). V gave up 2 bases and J gave up 5 bases, with 6 bases separating them. The chain's CDR3 is CASSISVYGYTF. DNA for the CDR3: TGTGCCAGTAGTATATCCGTTTATGGCTACACCTTC.

The V gene is TRBV7-3, the J gene TRBJ1-1, with a weak D call TRBD1 (6 bases). The CDR3 has 14 amino acids. From germline, CDR1 is SGHTA and CDR2 FQGTGA. Trimming removed 2 bases at V and 0 bases at J, with 7 bases between. The CDR3 loop reads CASSLAGVNTEAFF. DNA of the CDR3: TGTGCCAGCAGCTTAGCAGGGGTGAACACTGAAGCTTTCTTT.

DNA of the CDR3: TGTGCCAGCAGCTTAGAGGTCGCACAGGGGAGCACCATATATTTT. The encoded protein is CASSLEVAQGSTIYF. The rearrangement uses TRBV11-2 and TRBJ1-3; 7 bases are a match to TRBD1. CDR3 length equals 15 residues. Germline loops: CDR1 SGHAT, CDR2 FQNNGV. Trimming at V came to 0 bases and at J to 9 bases, leaving 8 bases not matched to a gene.

Within the sample, this clone is medium-sized (0.01 to 0.1%). The rearrangement links TRBV6-5 to TRBJ1-1, with a possible D match to TRBD1 (6 bases). Germline V gene data show CDR1 as MNHEY and CDR2 as SVGAGI. The CDR3 length is 15 residues. V lost 6 bases, J lost 1 base, and 15 bases lay in between. CDR3 protein: CASSRAGTQNTEAFF. As DNA, the CDR3 is TGTGCCAGCAGCCGCGCTGGGACACAGAACACTGAAGCTTTCTTT.

This clone was detected a few times. V gene TRBV7-9 combines with J gene TRBJ2-1, with a tentative D call TRBD2 (6 bases). The germline V and J ends were trimmed by 5 bases and 3 bases, with 17 bases remaining between them. The CDR3 is 16 residues long. The germline V gene has CDR1 SEHNR and CDR2 FQNEAQ (reference sequence). The CDR3 DNA reads as TGTGCCAGCAGCCCGACGTGGGGGGTTGACTACAATGAGCAGTTCTTC. It codes for CASSPTWGVDYNEQFF.

This chain links TRBV6-5 with TRBJ2-5; D possibly corresponds to TRBD2 (5 bases). Germline lookup yields CDR1 MNHEY and CDR2 SVGAGI. V gave up 6 bases and J gave up 3 bases, with 11 bases separating them. The CDR3 sequence is 13 residues long. CDR3 sequence reads: CASSLLGEETQYF. The CDR3 DNA reads as TGTGCCAGCAGCCTGCTCGGGGAAGAGACCCAGTACTTC.

This chain connects TRBV6-5 to TRBJ1-6, with no clear D. The CDR3 contains 16 residues. The germline gives CDR1 MNHEY, CDR2 SVGAGI. V was pared by 0 bases and J by 3 bases, with 9 bases between. CDR3 region: CASSYSWKNYNSPLHF. The CDR3, as DNA: TGTGCCAGCAGTTACTCGTGGAAGAACTATAATTCACCCCTCCACTTT.

The gene calls are TRBV6-1 and TRBJ2-3, with 9 positions matching TRBD2. With V trimmed by 5 bases and J by 4 bases, 7 bases remained unmatched. The germline CDR1 and CDR2 sequences are MNHNS and SASEGT. This CDR3 spans 15 amino acids. Here the CDR3 DNA reads TGTGCCAGCAGTCTAGCGGGACTCCCCCCAGATACGCAGTATTTT. Translating gives CASSLAGLPPDTQYF.

V and J are TRBV29-1 and TRBJ1-2; D is perhaps TRBD1 (5 bases). V lost 4 bases to trimming and J lost 4 bases, with 10 bases between them. The CDR3 totals 12 residues. Germline V gene data show CDR1 as SQVTM and CDR2 as ANQGSEA. The CDR3 reads CSVAQAGYGYTF. DNA for the CDR3: TGCAGCGTTGCACAGGCAGGCTATGGCTACACCTTC. The variable domain in full, completed from reference TRBV29-1 and TRBJ1-2, reads SAVISQKPSRDICQRGTSLTIQCQVDSQVTMMFWYRQQPGQSLTLIATANQGSEATYESGFVIDKFPISRPNLTFSTLTVSNMSPEDSSIYLCSVAQAGYGYTFGSGTRLTVV.

The chain is built from TRBV5-8 and TRBJ2-5, with D uncertain. V dropped 5 bases and J dropped 7 bases, with 9 bases sitting between them. The CDR3 extends over 11 amino acids. CDR1 is SGHTS and CDR2 is YDEGEE in the germline V gene. CDR3: CASRQEATQYF. As DNA, the CDR3 is TGTGCCAGCAGACAAGAGGCGACCCAGTACTTC.

The V gene is TRBV9, the J gene TRBJ1-1; TRBD1 might be the D (5 bases). The CDR3 has 15 amino acids. Trimming shortened V by 0 bases and J by 0 bases, and 9 bases separated the two germline ends. From germline, CDR1 is SGDLS and CDR2 YYNGEE. The CDR3 reads CASSVAQGMNTEAFF. CDR3 coding DNA: TGTGCCAGCAGCGTAGCCCAGGGAATGAACACTGAAGCTTTCTTT.

V is TRBV19 and J is TRBJ2-7, with a weak D call TRBD2 (6 bases). The CDR3 is made up of 13 amino acids. The ends were cut back, 4 bases at V and 6 bases at J, with 13 bases in the middle. Germline V gene data show CDR1 as LNHDA and CDR2 as SQIVND (reference sequence). CDR3 sequence reads: CASSTLDYSEQYF. The CDR3 DNA sequence: TGTGCCAGTAGTACGTTGGACTATTCCGAGCAGTACTTC. The full variable domain, with the rest looked up from reference TRBV19 and TRBJ2-7, is DGGITQSPKYLFRKEGQNVTLSCEQNLNHDAMYWYRQDPGQGLRLIYYSQIVNDFQKGDIAEGYSVSREKKESFPLTVTSAQKNPTAFYLCASSTLDYSEQYFGPGTRLTVT.

This clone occurred once. The chain has TRBV5-4 and TRBJ1-1, with 8 bases matching TRBD1. V trimming: 0 bases; J trimming: 5 bases; junction bases outside the gene matches: 3. There are 14 residues in the CDR3. Germline lookup yields CDR1 SGHNT and CDR2 YYREEE (reference sequence). The CDR3 protein is CASSLEQGVTEAFF. CDR3 in DNA: TGTGCCAGCAGCTTGGAACAGGGGGTAACTGAAGCTTTCTTT.

CDR3 coding DNA: TGTGCCTGCGTGGGGGTTACGCAGTATTTT. Its protein is CACVGVTQYF. The V gene is TRBV30, the J gene TRBJ2-3; tentatively, D is TRBD1 or TRBD2 (5 bases each). The germline V gene encodes CDR1 GTSNPN and CDR2 SVGIG (reference sequence). V shed 6 bases and J shed 8 bases, with 9 bases lying between them. The length of the CDR3 is 10 residues.

This chain links TRBV14 with TRBJ2-7; 16 positions agree with TRBD2. The CDR3 has 20 residues. Germline CDR1 and CDR2: SGHDN and FVKESK. J was trimmed by 2 bases and V by 3 bases; bases with no gene match: 13. The CDR3 protein is CASSQTAGTSGRANAYEQYF. Here the CDR3 DNA reads TGTGCCAGCAGCCAGACAGCCGGGACTAGCGGGAGGGCCAATGCCTACGAGCAGTACTTC. Full variable domain (missing parts from reference TRBV14 and TRBJ2-7): EAGVTQFPSHSVIEKGQTVTLRCDPISGHDNLYWYRRVMGKEIKFLLHFVKESKQDESGMPNNRFLAERTGGTYSTLKVQPAELEDSGVYFCASSQTAGTSGRANAYEQYFGPGTRLTVT.